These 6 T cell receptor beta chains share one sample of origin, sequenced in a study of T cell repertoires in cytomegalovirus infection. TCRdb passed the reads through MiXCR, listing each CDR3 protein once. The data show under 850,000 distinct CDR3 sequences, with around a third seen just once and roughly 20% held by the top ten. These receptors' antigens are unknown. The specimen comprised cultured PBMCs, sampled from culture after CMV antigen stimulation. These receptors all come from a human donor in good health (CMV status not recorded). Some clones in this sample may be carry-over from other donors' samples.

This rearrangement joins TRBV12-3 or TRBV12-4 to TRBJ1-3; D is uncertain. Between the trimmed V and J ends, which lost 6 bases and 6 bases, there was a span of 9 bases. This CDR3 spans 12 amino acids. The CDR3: CASRRAPNTIYF. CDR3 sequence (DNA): TGTGCCAGCAGACGAGCACCAAACACCATATATTTT.

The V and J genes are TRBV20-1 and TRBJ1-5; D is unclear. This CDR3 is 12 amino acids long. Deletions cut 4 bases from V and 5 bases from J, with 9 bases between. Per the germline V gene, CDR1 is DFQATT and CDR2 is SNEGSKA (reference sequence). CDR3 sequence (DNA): TGCAGTGCTAAACGGACTGATCAGCCCCAGCATTTT. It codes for CSAKRTDQPQHF.

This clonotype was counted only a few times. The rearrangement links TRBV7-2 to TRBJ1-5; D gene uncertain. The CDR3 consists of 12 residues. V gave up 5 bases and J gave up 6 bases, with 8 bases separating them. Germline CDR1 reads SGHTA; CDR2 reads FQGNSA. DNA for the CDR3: TGTGCCAGCAGCCAAGGGCTTCAGCCCCAGCATTTT. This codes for CASSQGLQPQHF.

The DNA of the CDR3 is TGCAGTGCTAGAGATGAGACTAGCGGGAGGGCCCTTACCTACGAGCAGTACTTC. Translation gives CSARDETSGRALTYEQYF. The chain uses TRBV20-1 and TRBJ2-7, with 14 bases matching TRBD2. From germline, CDR1 is DFQATT and CDR2 SNEGSKA (reference sequence). The CDR3 totals 18 residues. Trimming removed 0 bases from V and 2 bases from J; junction bases left unmatched: 9.

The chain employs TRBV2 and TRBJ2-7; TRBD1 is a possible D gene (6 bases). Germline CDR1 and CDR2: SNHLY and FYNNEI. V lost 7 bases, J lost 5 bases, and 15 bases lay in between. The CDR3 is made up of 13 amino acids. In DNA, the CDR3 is TGTGCCAGCATGTGGCAGGGGTTGGACGAGCAGTACTTC. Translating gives CASMWQGLDEQYF.

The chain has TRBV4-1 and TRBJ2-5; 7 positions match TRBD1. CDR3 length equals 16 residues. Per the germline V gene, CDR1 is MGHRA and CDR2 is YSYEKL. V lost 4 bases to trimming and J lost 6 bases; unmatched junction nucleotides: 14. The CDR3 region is CASSPRGRSEEQTQYF. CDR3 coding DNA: TGCGCCAGCAGCCCGAGGGGGCGCAGCGAGGAACAGACCCAGTACTTC.